This T cell receptor (beta chain) was sequenced during a study of cytomegalovirus exposure and HLA in healthy donors. Using immunoSEQ multiplex PCR, the repertoire was profiled, and TCRdb retains in-frame clones only, with some absent. In the table there are a few hundred thousand clones, approximately 88% of which are singletons. The germline V gene encodes CDR1 LNHDA and CDR2 SQIVND (reference sequence). The CDR3 is 16 residues long. The V segment lost 5 bases and the J segment 0 bases; nucleotides outside the gene matches: 6. The TCR originated in a woman in her twenties or thirties in good health and CMV-seropositive. The V gene is TRBV19, the J gene TRBJ2-3, with 9 bases lining up with TRBD1. Sample: PBMCs. The CDR3 sequence is CASSFGQGTSTDTQYF. In DNA form, the CDR3 reads TGTGCCAGTAGTTTCGGACAGGGGACTAGCACAGATACGCAGTATTTT.